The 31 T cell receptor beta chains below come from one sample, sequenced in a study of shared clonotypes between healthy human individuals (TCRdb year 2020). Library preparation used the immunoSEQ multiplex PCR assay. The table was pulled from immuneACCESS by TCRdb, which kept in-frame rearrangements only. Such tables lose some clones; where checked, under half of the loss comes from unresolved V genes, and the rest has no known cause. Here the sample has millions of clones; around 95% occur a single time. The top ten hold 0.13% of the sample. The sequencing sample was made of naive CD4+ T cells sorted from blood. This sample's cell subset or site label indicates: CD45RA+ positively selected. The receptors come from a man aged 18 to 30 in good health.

DNA of the CDR3: TGTGCCAGTAACCGGGACTCGCTCTCGGATTCACCCCTCCACTTT. As protein: CASNRDSLSDSPLHF. The rearrangement links TRBV19 to TRBJ1-6; D is perhaps TRBD1 (5 bases). The CDR3 is 15 amino acids. Germline V gives CDR1 LNHDA, CDR2 SQIVND (reference sequence). V was clipped by 7 bases and J by 8 bases, with 18 bases between them.

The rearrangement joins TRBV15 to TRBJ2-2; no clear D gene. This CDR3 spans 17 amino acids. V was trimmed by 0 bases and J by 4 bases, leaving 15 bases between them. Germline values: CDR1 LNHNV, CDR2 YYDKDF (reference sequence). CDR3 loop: CATSRDWVKGPTGELFF. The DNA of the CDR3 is TGTGCCACCAGCAGAGATTGGGTCAAGGGCCCCACCGGGGAGCTGTTTTTT.

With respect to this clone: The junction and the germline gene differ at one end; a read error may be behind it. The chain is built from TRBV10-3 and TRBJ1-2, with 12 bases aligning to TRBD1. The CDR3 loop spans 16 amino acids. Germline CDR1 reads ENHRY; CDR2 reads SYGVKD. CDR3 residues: CASSQGQGAVGYGYTF. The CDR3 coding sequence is TGTGCCAGCAGTCAGGGACAGGGGGCAGTGGGGTATGGCTACACCTTC.

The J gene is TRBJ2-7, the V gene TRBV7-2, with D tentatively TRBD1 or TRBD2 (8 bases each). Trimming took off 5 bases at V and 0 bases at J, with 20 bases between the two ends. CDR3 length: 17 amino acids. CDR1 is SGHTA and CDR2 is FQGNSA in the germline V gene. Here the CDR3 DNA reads TGTGCCAGCAGCCCCCGGGGGGGGACAGGCCTCTCCTACGAGCAGTACTTC. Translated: CASSPRGGTGLSYEQYF.

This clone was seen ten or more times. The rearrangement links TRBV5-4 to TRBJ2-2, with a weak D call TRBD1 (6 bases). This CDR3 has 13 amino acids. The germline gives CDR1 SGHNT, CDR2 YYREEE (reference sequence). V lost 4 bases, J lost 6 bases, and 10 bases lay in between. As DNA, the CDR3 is TGTGCCAGCAGCCAAGGGGGTCCCGGGGAGCTGTTTTTT. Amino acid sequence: CASSQGGPGELFF.

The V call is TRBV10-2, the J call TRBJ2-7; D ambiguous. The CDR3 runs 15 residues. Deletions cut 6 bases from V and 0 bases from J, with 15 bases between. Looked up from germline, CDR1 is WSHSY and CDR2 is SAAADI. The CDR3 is CASSETRLGSYEQYF. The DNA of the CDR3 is TGCGCCAGCAGCGAGACACGCCTGGGCTCCTACGAGCAGTACTTC.

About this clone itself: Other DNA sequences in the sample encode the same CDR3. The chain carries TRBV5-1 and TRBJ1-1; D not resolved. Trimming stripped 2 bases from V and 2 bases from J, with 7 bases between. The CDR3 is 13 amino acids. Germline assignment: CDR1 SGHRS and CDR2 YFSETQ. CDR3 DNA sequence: TGCGCCAGCAGCTTTGGTGGAAACACTGAAGCTTTCTTT. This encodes CASSFGGNTEAFF. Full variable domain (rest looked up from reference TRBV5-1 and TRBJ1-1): KAGVTQTPRYLIKTRGQQVTLSCSPISGHRSVSWYQQTPGQGLQFLFEYFSETQRNKGNFPGRFSGRQFSNSRSEMNVSTLELGDSALYLCASSFGGNTEAFFGQGTRLTVV.

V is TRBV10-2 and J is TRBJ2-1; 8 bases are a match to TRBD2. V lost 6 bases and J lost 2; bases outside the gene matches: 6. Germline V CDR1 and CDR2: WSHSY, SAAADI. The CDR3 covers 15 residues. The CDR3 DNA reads TGCGCCAGCAGAGCTAGCGGGCAACCCTACAATGAGCAGTTCTTC. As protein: CASRASGQPYNEQFF.

The CDR3 nucleotides read TGTGCCAGCAGCCCCACTAGCGGGGGTGTCACAGATACGCAGTATTTT. Its translation is CASSPTSGGVTDTQYF. The J gene is TRBJ2-3, the V gene TRBV5-6, with TRBD2 identical over 11 bases. The CDR3 spans 16 residues. The germline V gene encodes CDR1 SGHDT and CDR2 YYEEEE. V trimming: 4 bases; J trimming: 2 bases; junction bases outside the gene matches: 6.

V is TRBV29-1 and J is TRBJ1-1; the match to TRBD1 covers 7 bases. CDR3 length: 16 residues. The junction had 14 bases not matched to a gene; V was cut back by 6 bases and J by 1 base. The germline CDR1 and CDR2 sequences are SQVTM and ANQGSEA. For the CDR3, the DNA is TGCAGCGTCTCACGACAGGGTTCGTTGACGAACACTGAAGCTTTCTTT. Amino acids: CSVSRQGSLTNTEAFF.

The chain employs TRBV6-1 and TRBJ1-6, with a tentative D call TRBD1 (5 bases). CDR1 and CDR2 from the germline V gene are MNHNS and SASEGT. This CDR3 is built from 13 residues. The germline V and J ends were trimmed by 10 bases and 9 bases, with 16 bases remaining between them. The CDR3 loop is CATTPSGGSPLHF. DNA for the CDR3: TGTGCCACCACCCCGTCGGGGGGTTCACCCCTCCACTTT.

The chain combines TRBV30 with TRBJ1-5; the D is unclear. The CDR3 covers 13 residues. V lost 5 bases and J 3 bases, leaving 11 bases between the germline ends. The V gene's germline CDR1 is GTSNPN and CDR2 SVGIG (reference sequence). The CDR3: CAWGGGFNQPQHF. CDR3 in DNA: TGTGCCTGGGGAGGAGGGTTCAATCAGCCCCAGCATTTT.

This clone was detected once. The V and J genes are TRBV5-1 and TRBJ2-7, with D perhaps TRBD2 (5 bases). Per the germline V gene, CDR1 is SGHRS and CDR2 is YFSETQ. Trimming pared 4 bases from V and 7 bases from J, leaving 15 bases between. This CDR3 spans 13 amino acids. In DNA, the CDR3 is TGCGCCAGCAGCCCGGGGAAAGCAAGGGAGCAGTACTTC. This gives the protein CASSPGKAREQYF.

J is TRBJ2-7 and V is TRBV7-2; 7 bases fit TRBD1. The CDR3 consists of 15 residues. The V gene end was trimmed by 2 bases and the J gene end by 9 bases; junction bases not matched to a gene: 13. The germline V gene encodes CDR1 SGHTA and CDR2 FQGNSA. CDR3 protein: CASSLSRTGYPGQYF. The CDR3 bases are TGTGCCAGCAGCTTAAGCCGGACAGGATACCCTGGGCAGTACTTC.

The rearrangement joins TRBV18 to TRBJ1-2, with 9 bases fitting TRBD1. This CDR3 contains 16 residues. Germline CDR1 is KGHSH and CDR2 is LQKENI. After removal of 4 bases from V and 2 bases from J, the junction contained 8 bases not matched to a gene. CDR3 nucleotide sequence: TGTGCCAGCTCACATGTTACCGGGACAGGGAACTATGGCTACACCTTC. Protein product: CASSHVTGTGNYGYTF.

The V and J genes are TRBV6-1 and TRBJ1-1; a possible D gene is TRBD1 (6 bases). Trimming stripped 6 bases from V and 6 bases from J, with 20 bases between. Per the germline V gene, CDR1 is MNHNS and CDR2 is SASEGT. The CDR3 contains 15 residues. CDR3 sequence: CASSGLGGPTAEAFF. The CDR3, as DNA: TGTGCCAGCAGCGGATTAGGGGGGCCGACCGCTGAAGCTTTCTTT.

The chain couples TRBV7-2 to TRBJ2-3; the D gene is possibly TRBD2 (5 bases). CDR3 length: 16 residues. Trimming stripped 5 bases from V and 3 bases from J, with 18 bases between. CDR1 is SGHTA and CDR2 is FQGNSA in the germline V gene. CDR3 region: CASSTRAGSATDTQYF. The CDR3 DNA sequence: TGTGCCAGCAGCACGCGGGCGGGCAGCGCGACAGATACGCAGTATTTT.

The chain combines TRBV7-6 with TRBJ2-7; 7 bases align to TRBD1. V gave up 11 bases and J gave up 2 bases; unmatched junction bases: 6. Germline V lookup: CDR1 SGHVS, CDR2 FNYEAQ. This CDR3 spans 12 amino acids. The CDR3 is CAGGQQTYEQYF. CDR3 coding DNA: TGTGCCGGGGGACAGCAAACCTACGAGCAGTACTTC.

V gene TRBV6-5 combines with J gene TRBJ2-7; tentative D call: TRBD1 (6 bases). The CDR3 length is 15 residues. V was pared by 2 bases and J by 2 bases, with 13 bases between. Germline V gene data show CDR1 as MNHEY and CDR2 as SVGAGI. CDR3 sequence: CASSYLSAGAYEQYF. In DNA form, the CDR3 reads TGTGCCAGCAGTTACCTGTCGGCAGGGGCCTACGAGCAGTACTTC.

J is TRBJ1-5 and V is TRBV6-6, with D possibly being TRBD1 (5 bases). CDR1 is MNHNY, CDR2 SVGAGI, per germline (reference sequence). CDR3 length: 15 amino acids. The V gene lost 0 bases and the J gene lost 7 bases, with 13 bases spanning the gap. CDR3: CASSYSIGELQPQHF. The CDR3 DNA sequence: TGTGCCAGCAGTTACTCGATAGGGGAGTTACAGCCCCAGCATTTT.

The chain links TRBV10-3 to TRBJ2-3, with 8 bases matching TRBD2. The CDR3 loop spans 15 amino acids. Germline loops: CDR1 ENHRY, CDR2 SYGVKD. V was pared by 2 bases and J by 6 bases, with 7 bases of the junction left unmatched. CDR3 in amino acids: CAISEPGLVADTQYF. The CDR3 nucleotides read TGTGCCATCAGTGAGCCGGGACTAGTAGCTGATACGCAGTATTTT.

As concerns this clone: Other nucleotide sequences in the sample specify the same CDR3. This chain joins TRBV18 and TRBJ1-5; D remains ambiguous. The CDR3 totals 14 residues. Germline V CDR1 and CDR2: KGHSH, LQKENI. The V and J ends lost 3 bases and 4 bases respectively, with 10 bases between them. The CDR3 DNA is TGTGCCAGCTCACCGTTGGAGGGTAATCAGCCCCAGCATTTT. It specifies CASSPLEGNQPQHF.

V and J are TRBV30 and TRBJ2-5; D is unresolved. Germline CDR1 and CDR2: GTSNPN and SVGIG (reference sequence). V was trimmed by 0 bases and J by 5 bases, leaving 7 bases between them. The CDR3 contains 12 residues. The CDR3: CAWSVIMETQYF. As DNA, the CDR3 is TGTGCCTGGAGTGTAATAATGGAGACCCAGTACTTC.

DNA of the CDR3: TGTGCCAGCAGCTTTACGGGACAGGGTAAAGGAAACACCATATATTTT. Translation gives CASSFTGQGKGNTIYF. J is TRBJ1-3 and V is TRBV7-2, with 9 bases matching TRBD1. CDR1 SGHTA and CDR2 FQGNSA come from the germline V gene. The CDR3 has 16 amino acids. J lost 4 bases, V lost 3 bases, and 7 bases had no gene match.

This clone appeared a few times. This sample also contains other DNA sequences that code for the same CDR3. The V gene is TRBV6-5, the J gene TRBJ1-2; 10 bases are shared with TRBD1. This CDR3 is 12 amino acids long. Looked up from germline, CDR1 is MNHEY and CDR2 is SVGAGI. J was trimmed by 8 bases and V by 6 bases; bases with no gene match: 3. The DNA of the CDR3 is TGTGCCAGCAGAGGGACAGGGGAAGGCTACACCTTC. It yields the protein CASRGTGEGYTF.

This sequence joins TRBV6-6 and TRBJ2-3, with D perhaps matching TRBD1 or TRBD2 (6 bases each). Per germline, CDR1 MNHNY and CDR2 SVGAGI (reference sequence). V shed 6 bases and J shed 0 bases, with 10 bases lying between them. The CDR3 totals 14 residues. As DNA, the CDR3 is TGTGCCAGCAGACAGGGACTTAGCACAGATACGCAGTATTTT. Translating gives CASRQGLSTDTQYF.

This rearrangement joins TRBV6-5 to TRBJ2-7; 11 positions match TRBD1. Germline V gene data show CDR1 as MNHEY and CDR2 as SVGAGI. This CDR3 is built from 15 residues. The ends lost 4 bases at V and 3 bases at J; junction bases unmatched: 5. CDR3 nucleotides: TGTGCCAGCAGTTCTAGGACAGGGGGCCGCTACGAGCAGTACTTC. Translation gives CASSSRTGGRYEQYF.

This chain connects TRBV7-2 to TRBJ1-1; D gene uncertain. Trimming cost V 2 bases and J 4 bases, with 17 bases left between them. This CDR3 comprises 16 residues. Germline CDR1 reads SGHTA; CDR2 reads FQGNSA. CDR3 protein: CASSLNQAGLSTEAFF. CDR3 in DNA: TGTGCCAGCAGCTTAAATCAGGCGGGATTGAGCACTGAAGCTTTCTTT.

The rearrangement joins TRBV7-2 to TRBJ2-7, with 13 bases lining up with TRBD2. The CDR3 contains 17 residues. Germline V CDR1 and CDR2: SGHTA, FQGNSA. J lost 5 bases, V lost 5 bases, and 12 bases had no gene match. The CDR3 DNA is TGTGCCAGCAGCATCCGGACTAGCGGGAGTCTGTACCACGAGCAGTACTTC. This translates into CASSIRTSGSLYHEQYF.

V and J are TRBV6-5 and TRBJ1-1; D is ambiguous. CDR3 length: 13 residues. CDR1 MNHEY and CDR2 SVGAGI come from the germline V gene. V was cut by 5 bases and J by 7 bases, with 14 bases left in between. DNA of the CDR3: TGTGCCAGCAGTCACCGTCCGGGAGATGAAGCTTTCTTT. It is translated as CASSHRPGDEAFF.

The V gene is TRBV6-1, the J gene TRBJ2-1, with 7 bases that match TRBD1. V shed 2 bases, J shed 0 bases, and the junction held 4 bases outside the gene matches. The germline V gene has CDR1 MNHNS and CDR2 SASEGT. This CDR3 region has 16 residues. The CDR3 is CASSELGDSSYNEQFF. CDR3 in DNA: TGTGCCAGCAGTGAATTAGGGGACAGCTCCTACAATGAGCAGTTCTTC.